One and the same sample provided the 28 T cell receptor beta chains below, sequenced in a study of PD-1 blockade in classical Hodgkin lymphoma. Time point meaning: newly diagnosed, previously untreated cHL patient sample. Negative selection with magnetic separation was used to purify CD4+ T cells from thawed PBMCs. Profiling relied on immunoSEQ multiplex PCR, and the TCRdb table lists in-frame clones only, not all of them. The sample has some 3,300 clones; 84% are singletons. The sample was CD4+ T cells from blood. The receptors were gathered from a human donor with classical Hodgkin lymphoma.

The chain combines TRBV20-1 with TRBJ2-5; D uncertain. The CDR3 has 11 residues. Per the germline V gene, CDR1 is DFQATT and CDR2 is SNEGSKA (reference sequence). Deletions cut 6 bases from V and 2 bases from J, with 7 bases between. CDR3 nucleotides: TGCAGTGCGGAACATCAAGAGACCCAGTACTTC. Translating gives CSAEHQETQYF.

The chain is built from TRBV19 and TRBJ2-7, with D possibly being TRBD2 (6 bases). The CDR3 has 12 residues. CDR1 is LNHDA, CDR2 SQIVND, per germline (reference sequence). V was pared by 6 bases and J by 5 bases, with 11 bases between. CDR3 DNA: TGTGCCAGTAGCGGGAGAGGGGACGAGCAGTACTTC. Translated: CASSGRGDEQYF.

The CDR3 region is CASSLGLLAGGLHEQYF. CDR3 DNA: TGCGCCAGCAGCTTGGGGCTTCTAGCGGGAGGGCTCCACGAGCAGTACTTC. The chain is built from TRBV5-1 and TRBJ2-7; 12 nucleotides line up with TRBD2. Looked up from germline, CDR1 is SGHRS and CDR2 is YFSETQ. The CDR3 is 17 residues long. V shed 0 bases and J 5 bases; nucleotides not matched to a gene: 9. The whole variable domain, remainder taken from reference TRBV5-1 and TRBJ2-7, is KAGVTQTPRYLIKTRGQQVTLSCSPISGHRSVSWYQQTPGQGLQFLFEYFSETQRNKGNFPGRFSGRQFSNSRSEMNVSTLELGDSALYLCASSLGLLAGGLHEQYFGPGTRLTVT.

The chain uses TRBV6-1 and TRBJ2-7; no reliable D call. This CDR3 region has 13 residues. Germline lookup yields CDR1 MNHNS and CDR2 SASEGT. V lost 6 bases and J lost 5, with 14 bases in between. The CDR3 is CASRESLLHEQYF. In nucleotides, the CDR3 is TGTGCCAGCAGGGAAAGTCTCTTACACGAGCAGTACTTC.

This chain links TRBV5-1 with TRBJ2-7, with D unclear. CDR3 length: 15 residues. Trimming left V 4 bases short and J 4 bases short, with 18 bases between. CDR1 is SGHRS and CDR2 is YFSETQ in the germline V gene. In DNA, the CDR3 is TGCGCCAGCAGCCCCGCCCTGTCGGCGAGTTACGAGCAGTACTTC. It is translated as CASSPALSASYEQYF.

The chain recombines TRBV2 with TRBJ2-5; TRBD1 matches 7 bases. Trimming removed 3 bases from V and 2 bases from J; junction bases left unmatched: 3. The length of the CDR3 is 14 residues. Germline-derived CDR1 and CDR2 are SNHLY and FYNNEI. The CDR3 region has the DNA TGTGCCAGCAGTGAGGGGACAGCTCAAGAGACCCAGTACTTC. Translating gives CASSEGTAQETQYF. Full variable domain (rest looked up from reference TRBV2 and TRBJ2-5): EPEVTQTPSHQVTQMGQEVILRCVPISNHLYFYWYRQILGQKVEFLVSFYNNEISEKSEIFDDQFSVERPDGSNFTLKIRSTKLEDSAMYFCASSEGTAQETQYFGPGTRLLVL.

This clone was seen only a few times. CDR3 DNA sequence: TGTGCCATCAGTGAGGACTTTAACTATGGCTACACCTTC. It translates to CAISEDFNYGYTF. V gene TRBV10-3 combines with J gene TRBJ1-2; D is undetermined. Trimming took off 2 bases at V and 1 base at J, with 5 bases between the two ends. CDR3 size: 13 residues. In germline, CDR1 is ENHRY, CDR2 SYGVKD.

This chain connects TRBV28 to TRBJ2-1, with 9 bases fitting TRBD2. The ends lost 4 bases at V and 4 bases at J; junction bases unmatched: 11. The CDR3 covers 17 residues. The germline gives CDR1 MDHEN, CDR2 SYDVKM. Here the CDR3 DNA reads TGTGCCAGCAGTTACCCCCCAGCGGGAGGACTGTACAATGAGCAGTTCTTC. Residues: CASSYPPAGGLYNEQFF.

The chain has TRBV5-4 and TRBJ1-1; TRBD1 agrees at 7 bases. CDR1 and CDR2 from the germline V gene are SGHNT and YYREEE (reference sequence). CDR3 size: 15 residues. The V segment lost 0 bases and the J segment 3 bases; nucleotides outside the gene matches: 5. The CDR3 here is CASSLAAGGDTEAFF. The CDR3 DNA follows: TGTGCCAGCAGCTTGGCGGCAGGGGGGGACACTGAAGCTTTCTTT.

The chain combines TRBV4-2 with TRBJ1-4; possibly TRBD1 for D (5 bases). Trimming took off 2 bases at V and 7 bases at J, with 14 bases between the two ends. This CDR3 contains 15 residues. Germline V gene sequence: CDR1 LGHNA, CDR2 YNFKEQ. The CDR3 reads CASSQQGELSEKLFF. In DNA, the CDR3 is TGTGCCAGCAGCCAACAGGGCGAACTAAGTGAAAAACTGTTTTTT.

This rearrangement joins TRBV7-9 to TRBJ2-3; TRBD2 might be the D (6 bases). Germline V gene data show CDR1 as SEHNR and CDR2 as FQNEAQ (reference sequence). The CDR3 length is 14 residues. V was pared by 5 bases and J by 7 bases, with 16 bases between. This chain's CDR3 is CASSPPGTAYTQYF. The CDR3 bases are TGTGCCAGCAGCCCCCCGGGGACTGCTTATACGCAGTATTTT.

This sequence joins TRBV6-4 and TRBJ1-6; D gene ambiguous. Deletions cut 2 bases from V and 7 bases from J, with 9 bases between. CDR3 length: 14 amino acids. Per germline, CDR1 MRHNA and CDR2 SNTAGT. The CDR3 region is CASSDGRRNSPLHF. CDR3 nucleotides: TGTGCCAGCAGTGACGGCAGACGGAATTCACCCCTCCACTTT.

The chain uses TRBV5-3 and TRBJ2-1, with D possibly being TRBD2 (6 bases). TRBV5-3 falls under the ORF class, with uncertain function. This CDR3 comprises 15 residues. The ends were cut back, 2 bases at V and 7 bases at J, with 16 bases in the middle. The CDR3 loop is CARSLGRDAGNEQFF. For the CDR3, the DNA is TGTGCCAGAAGCTTAGGGCGGGACGCGGGGAATGAGCAGTTCTTC.

The chain uses TRBV2 and TRBJ1-6, with a possible D match to TRBD1 (5 bases). V lost 6 bases and J 10 bases, leaving 16 bases between the germline ends. CDR1 and CDR2 from the germline V gene are SNHLY and FYNNEI. This CDR3 region has 14 residues. The CDR3 sequence: CASSPLREGSPLHF. Written as DNA, the CDR3 is TGTGCCAGCAGCCCCCTCAGGGAAGGGTCACCCCTCCACTTT.

The chain recombines TRBV2 with TRBJ2-7, with D perhaps matching TRBD1 (6 bases). The CDR3 is made up of 13 amino acids. Germline values: CDR1 SNHLY, CDR2 FYNNEI. Trimming stripped 3 bases from V and 3 bases from J, with 9 bases between. The CDR3 loop reads CASSEGQSYEQYF. CDR3 sequence (DNA): TGTGCCAGCAGTGAGGGACAAAGCTACGAGCAGTACTTC.

The rearrangement links TRBV2 to TRBJ2-3; D call uncertain. Germline loops: CDR1 SNHLY, CDR2 FYNNEI. The CDR3 spans 11 residues. V lost 3 bases and J 5 bases, leaving 3 bases between the germline ends. The CDR3 here is CASSEGDTQYF. CDR3 bases: TGTGCCAGCAGTGAGGGAGATACGCAGTATTTT.

The chain combines TRBV5-1 with TRBJ1-1, with D unresolved. Germline V gene data show CDR1 as SGHRS and CDR2 as YFSETQ. Between the trimmed V and J ends, which lost 4 bases and 3 bases, there was a span of 10 bases. The CDR3 runs to 13 residues. The DNA for the CDR3 is TGCGCCAGCAGCCTAGACACCGACACTGAAGCTTTCTTT. Protein: CASSLDTDTEAFF.

The chain links TRBV9 to TRBJ1-1; D is unresolved. The ends were cut back, 2 bases at V and 2 bases at J, with 7 bases in the middle. The V gene's germline CDR1 is SGDLS and CDR2 YYNGEE. This CDR3 has 13 residues. CDR3 residues: CASSVTHNTEAFF. The CDR3 nucleotides read TGTGCCAGCAGCGTTACCCATAACACTGAAGCTTTCTTT.

A remark on this clone: The same CDR3 can be traced to other DNA sequences in this sample. This chain connects TRBV6-1 to TRBJ2-5; no clear D. Between the trimmed V and J ends, which lost 1 base and 2 bases, there was a span of 5 bases. The CDR3 consists of 13 residues. Germline loops: CDR1 MNHNS, CDR2 SASEGT. CDR3 DNA: TGTGCCAGCAGTGAAGAGCGTCAAGAGACCCAGTACTTC. This encodes CASSEERQETQYF.

This chain uses TRBV2 with TRBJ1-4; TRBD1 is a possible D gene (6 bases). V lost 6 bases to trimming and J lost 8 bases, with 16 bases between them. The CDR3 length is 14 residues. Germline V gene data show CDR1 as SNHLY and CDR2 as FYNNEI. CDR3: CASRLGDIGEKLFF. The CDR3 DNA reads as TGTGCCAGCAGGTTGGGGGACATAGGAGAAAAACTGTTTTTT. Supplemented by reference TRBV2 and TRBJ1-4, the full variable domain reads EPEVTQTPSHQVTQMGQEVILRCVPISNHLYFYWYRQILGQKVEFLVSFYNNEISEKSEIFDDQFSVERPDGSNFTLKIRSTKLEDSAMYFCASRLGDIGEKLFFGSGTQLSVL.

This chain joins TRBV15 and TRBJ2-1; a weak D match, TRBD2 (6 bases). The CDR3 consists of 15 residues. Trimming took 0 bases from V and 1 from J, leaving 7 bases between them. Germline CDR1 LNHNV, CDR2 YYDKDF (reference sequence). CDR3 sequence (DNA): TGTGCCACCAGCAGAGAGGCGGGGTCCTACAATGAGCAGTTCTTC. Protein product: CATSREAGSYNEQFF.

This clone came up a few times. V usage is TRBV5-4 and J usage is TRBJ2-7; the D gene could be TRBD1 or TRBD2 (8 bases each). Germline V gene lookup returns CDR1 SGHNT and CDR2 YYREEE (reference sequence). Trimming stripped 3 bases from V and 6 bases from J, with 25 bases between. The CDR3 sequence is 17 residues long. The CDR3 protein is CASSSGGRDRGKGEQYF. As DNA, the CDR3 is TGTGCCAGCAGCTCGGGGGGGCGAGACAGGGGAAAAGGCGAGCAGTACTTC.

The chain links TRBV27 to TRBJ2-1; 9 nucleotides agree with TRBD1. Germline V lookup: CDR1 MNHEY, CDR2 SMNVEV (reference sequence). The CDR3 has 15 amino acids. The trim removed 6 bases at V and 7 bases at J, leaving 10 bases unmatched. CDR3 residues: CASSLTGTGSNEQFF. DNA of the CDR3: TGTGCCAGCAGCCTTACCGGGACAGGGTCGAATGAGCAGTTCTTC.

V gene TRBV10-3 combines with J gene TRBJ2-7; D is unresolved. The V and J ends lost 1 base and 4 bases respectively, with 11 bases between them. The CDR3 has 14 amino acids. CDR1 is ENHRY and CDR2 is SYGVKD in the germline V gene. The CDR3 sequence is CAISEFPGIYEQYF. The CDR3 DNA sequence: TGTGCCATCAGTGAGTTCCCTGGGATTTACGAGCAGTACTTC.

This chain connects TRBV9 to TRBJ2-2, with 8 positions matching TRBD2. The CDR3 length is 14 residues. Germline V gene data show CDR1 as SGDLS and CDR2 as YYNGEE. The ends lost 7 bases at V and 0 bases at J; junction bases unmatched: 2. The CDR3 bases are TGTGCCAGCGCGGGGGGAGCGAACACCGGGGAGCTGTTTTTT. Encoded protein: CASAGGANTGELFF.

This clone was counted a few times. This chain links TRBV10-3 with TRBJ1-2, with a weak D call TRBD1 (6 bases). The CDR3 covers 13 residues. The germline V gene encodes CDR1 ENHRY and CDR2 SYGVKD. Trimming removed 5 bases from V and 7 bases from J, with 14 bases in between. DNA of the CDR3: TGTGCCATCAGTAGCCAGGGGACGCGTGGCTACACCTTC. Its translation is CAISSQGTRGYTF.

For this clone: At one end, the junction sequence differs from germline, possibly due to a read error. This chain uses TRBV7-2 with TRBJ2-1; 9 bases agree with TRBD1. This CDR3 is built from 12 residues. Germline values: CDR1 SGHTA, CDR2 FQGNSA. For the CDR3, the DNA is TGTGCCAGCAGCTTCGCCGGGACAGGGCCTGTCTTC. Residues: CASSFAGTGPVF.

The chain combines TRBV6-1 with TRBJ2-3; 14 positions agree with TRBD2. The CDR3 consists of 15 residues. The V and J ends lost 4 bases and 5 bases, in that order; junction bases with no gene match: 2. Germline assignment: CDR1 MNHNS and CDR2 SASEGT. For the CDR3, the DNA is TGTGCCAGCAGTGGGACTAGCGGGGGGCGAGATACGCAGTATTTT. This translates into CASSGTSGGRDTQYF.